This entry features one TCR beta chain sequence. Its specificity is not known. These data belong to a study of cytomegalovirus exposure and HLA in healthy donors. General observations from the study: The tendency of first-cohort TCR clusters to co-occur in the roughly 120 validation repertoires was the finding of a later analysis.

Libraries were prepared by immunoSEQ multiplex PCR; TCRdb keeps only in-frame clonotypes and omits some of them. The sample consists of roughly 150,000 clones, just under 90% of them appearing once. Trimming cost V 1 base and J 6 bases; bases outside gene matches: 4. The CDR3 has 14 residues. CDR1 MNHEY and CDR2 SMNVEV come from the germline V gene (reference sequence). V is TRBV27 and J is TRBJ1-1; TRBD1 matches at 8 bases. The sample was PBMCs. This receptor was identified in a man in his late teens or twenties in good health and CMV-seropositive. The CDR3 loop is CASSLYRTGPEAFF. The CDR3 nucleotides read TGTGCCAGCAGTTTATATCGGACAGGGCCTGAAGCTTTCTTT.